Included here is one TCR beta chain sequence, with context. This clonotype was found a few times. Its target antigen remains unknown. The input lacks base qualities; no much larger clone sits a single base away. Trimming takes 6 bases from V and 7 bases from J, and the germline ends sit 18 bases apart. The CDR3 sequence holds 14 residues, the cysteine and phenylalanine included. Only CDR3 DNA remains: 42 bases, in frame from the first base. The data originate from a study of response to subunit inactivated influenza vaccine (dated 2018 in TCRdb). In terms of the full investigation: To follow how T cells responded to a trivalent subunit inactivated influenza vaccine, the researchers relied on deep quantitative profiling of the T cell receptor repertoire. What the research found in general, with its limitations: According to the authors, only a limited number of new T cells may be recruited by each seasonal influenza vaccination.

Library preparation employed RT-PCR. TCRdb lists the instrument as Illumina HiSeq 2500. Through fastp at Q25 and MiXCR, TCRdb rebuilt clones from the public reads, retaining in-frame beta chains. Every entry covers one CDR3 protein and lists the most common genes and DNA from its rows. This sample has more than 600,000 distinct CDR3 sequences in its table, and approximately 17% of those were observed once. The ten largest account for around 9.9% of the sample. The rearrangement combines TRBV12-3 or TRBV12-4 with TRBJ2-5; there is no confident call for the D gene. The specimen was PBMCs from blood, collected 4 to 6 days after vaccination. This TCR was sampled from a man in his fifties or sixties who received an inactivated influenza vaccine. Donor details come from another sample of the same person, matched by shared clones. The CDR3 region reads CASSIKAVWATQYF. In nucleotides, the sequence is TGTGCCAGCAGCATTAAGGCTGTTTGGGCGACCCAGTACTTC.